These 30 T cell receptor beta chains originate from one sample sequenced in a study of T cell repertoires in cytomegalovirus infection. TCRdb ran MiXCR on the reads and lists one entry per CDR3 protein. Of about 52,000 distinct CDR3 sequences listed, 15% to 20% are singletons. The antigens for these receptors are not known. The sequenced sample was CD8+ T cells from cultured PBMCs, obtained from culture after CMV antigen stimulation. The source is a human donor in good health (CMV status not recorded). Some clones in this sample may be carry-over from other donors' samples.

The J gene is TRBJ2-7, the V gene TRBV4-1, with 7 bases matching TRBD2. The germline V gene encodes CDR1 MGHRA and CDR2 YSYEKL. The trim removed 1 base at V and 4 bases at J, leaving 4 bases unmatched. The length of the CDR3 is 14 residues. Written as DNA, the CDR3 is TGCGCCAGCAGCCAAGGGACTAGTCGGTACGAGCAGTACTTC. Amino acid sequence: CASSQGTSRYEQYF.

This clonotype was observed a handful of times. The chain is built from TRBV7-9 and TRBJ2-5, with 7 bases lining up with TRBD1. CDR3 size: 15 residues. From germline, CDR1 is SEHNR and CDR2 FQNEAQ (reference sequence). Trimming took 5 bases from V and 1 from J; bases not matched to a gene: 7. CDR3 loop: CASSSNDRAQETQYF. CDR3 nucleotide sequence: TGTGCCAGCAGCAGCAACGACAGGGCCCAAGAGACCCAGTACTTC.

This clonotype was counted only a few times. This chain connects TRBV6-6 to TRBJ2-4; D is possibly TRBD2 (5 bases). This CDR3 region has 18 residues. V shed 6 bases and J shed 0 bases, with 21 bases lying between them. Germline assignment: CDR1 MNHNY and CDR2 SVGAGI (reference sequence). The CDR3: CASSPTGVRVLAKNIQYF. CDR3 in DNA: TGTGCCAGCAGCCCCACCGGGGTGAGGGTTCTAGCCAAAAACATTCAGTACTTC.

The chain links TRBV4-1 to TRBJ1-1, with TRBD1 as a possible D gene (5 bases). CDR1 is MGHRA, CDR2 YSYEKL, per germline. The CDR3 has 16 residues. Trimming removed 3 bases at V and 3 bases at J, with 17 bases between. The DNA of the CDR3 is TGCGCCAGCAGCCAGCTACCGACTGGGGGGGACACTGAAGCTTTCTTT. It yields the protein CASSQLPTGGDTEAFF.

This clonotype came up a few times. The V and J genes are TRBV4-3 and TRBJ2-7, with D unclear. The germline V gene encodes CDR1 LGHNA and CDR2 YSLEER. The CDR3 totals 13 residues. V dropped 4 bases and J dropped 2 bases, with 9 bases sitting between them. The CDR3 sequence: CASSPGQAYEQYF. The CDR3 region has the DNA TGCGCCAGCAGCCCGGGCCAAGCCTACGAGCAGTACTTC.

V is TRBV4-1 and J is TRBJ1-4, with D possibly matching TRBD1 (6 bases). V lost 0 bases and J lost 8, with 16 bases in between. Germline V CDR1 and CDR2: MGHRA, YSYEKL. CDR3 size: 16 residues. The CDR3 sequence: CASSQEVTPRGEKLFF. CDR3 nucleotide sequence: TGCGCCAGCAGCCAAGAAGTTACCCCCAGGGGCGAAAAACTGTTTTTT.

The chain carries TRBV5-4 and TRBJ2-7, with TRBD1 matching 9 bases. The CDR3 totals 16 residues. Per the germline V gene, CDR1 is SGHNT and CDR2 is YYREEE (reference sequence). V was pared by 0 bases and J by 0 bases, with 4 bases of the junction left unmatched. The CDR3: CASSLAGTGSSYEQYF. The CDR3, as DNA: TGTGCCAGCAGCTTGGCCGGGACAGGGAGCTCCTACGAGCAGTACTTC.

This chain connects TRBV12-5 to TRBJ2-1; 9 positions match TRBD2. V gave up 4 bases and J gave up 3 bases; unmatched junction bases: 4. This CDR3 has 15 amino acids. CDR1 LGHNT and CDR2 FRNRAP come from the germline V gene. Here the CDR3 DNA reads TGTGCTAGTGGTTCCCCTAGCGGGGACTACAATGAGCAGTTCTTC. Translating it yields CASGSPSGDYNEQFF.

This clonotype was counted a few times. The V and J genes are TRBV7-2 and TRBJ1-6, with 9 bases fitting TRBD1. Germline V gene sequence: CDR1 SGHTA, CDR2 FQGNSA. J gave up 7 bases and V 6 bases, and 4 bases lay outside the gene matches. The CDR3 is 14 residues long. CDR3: CASRPTGGNSPLHF. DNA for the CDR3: TGTGCCAGCAGACCTACAGGGGGCAATTCACCCCTCCACTTT.

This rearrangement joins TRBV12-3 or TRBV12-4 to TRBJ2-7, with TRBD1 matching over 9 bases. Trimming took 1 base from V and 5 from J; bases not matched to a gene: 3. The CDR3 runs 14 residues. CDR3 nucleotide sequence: TGTGCCAGCAGTTTAGGTACAGGGGGCGACGAGCAGTACTTC. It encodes CASSLGTGGDEQYF.

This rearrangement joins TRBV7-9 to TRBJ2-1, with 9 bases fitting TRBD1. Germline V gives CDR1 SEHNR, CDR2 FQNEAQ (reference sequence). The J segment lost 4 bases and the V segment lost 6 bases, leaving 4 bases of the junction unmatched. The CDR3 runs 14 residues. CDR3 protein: CASRGQGPYNEQFF. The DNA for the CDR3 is TGTGCCAGCAGGGGACAGGGACCTTACAATGAGCAGTTCTTC.

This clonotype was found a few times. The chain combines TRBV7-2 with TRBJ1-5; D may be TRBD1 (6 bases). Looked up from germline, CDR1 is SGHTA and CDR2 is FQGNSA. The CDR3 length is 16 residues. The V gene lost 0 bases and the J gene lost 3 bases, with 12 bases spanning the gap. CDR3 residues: CASSLAQDRFNQPQHF. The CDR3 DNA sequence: TGTGCCAGCAGCTTAGCGCAGGACAGATTCAATCAGCCCCAGCATTTT. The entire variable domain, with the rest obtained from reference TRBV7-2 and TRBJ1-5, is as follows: GAGVSQSPSNKVTEKGKDVELRCDPISGHTALYWYRQSLGQGLEFLIYFQGNSAPDKSGLPSDRFSAERTGGSVSTLTIQRTQQEDSAVYLCASSLAQDRFNQPQHFGDGTRLSIL.

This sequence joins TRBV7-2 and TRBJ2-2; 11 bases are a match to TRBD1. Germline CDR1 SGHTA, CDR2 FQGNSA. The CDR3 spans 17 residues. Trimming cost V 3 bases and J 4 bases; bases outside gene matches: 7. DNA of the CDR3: TGTGCCAGCAGCTTCCCCCAGGGACAGGGGGTCACCGGGGAGCTGTTTTTT. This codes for CASSFPQGQGVTGELFF.

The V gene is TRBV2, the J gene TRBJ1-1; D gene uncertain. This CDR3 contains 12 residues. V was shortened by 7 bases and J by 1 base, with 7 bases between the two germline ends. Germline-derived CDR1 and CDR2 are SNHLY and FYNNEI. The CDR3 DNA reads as TGTGCCAGCATTGCGGGGAACACTGAAGCTTTCTTT. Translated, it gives CASIAGNTEAFF.

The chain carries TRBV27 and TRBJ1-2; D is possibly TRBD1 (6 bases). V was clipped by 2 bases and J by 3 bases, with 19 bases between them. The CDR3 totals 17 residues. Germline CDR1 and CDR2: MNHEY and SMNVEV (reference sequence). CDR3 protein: CASSLIGRARGDYGYTF. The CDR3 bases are TGTGCCAGCAGTTTAATAGGGAGGGCCAGGGGAGACTATGGCTACACCTTC.

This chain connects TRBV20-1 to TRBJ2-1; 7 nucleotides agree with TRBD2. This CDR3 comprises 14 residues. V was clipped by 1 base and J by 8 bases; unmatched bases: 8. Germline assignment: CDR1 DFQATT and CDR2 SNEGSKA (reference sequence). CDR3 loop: CSARARLADYEQFF. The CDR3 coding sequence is TGCAGTGCTAGAGCGCGACTAGCAGACTATGAGCAGTTCTTC.

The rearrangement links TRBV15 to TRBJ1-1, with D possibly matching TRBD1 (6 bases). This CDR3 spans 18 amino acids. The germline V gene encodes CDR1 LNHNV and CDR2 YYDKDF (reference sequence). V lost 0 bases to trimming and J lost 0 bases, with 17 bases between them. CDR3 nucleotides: TGTGCCACCAGCAGAGACGCGAAAACAGGGCTGGTGAACACTGAAGCTTTCTTT. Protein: CATSRDAKTGLVNTEAFF.

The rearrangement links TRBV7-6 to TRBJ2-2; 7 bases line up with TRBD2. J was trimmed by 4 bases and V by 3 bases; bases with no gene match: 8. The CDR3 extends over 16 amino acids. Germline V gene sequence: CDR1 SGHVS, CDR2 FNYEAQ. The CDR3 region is CASSFGGGGGTGELFF. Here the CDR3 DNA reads TGTGCCAGCAGCTTTGGAGGAGGCGGGGGCACCGGGGAGCTGTTTTTT.

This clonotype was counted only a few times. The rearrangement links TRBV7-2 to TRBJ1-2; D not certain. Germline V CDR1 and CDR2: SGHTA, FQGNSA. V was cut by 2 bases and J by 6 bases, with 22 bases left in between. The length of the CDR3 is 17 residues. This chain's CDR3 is CASSLNRLNPKRDGYTF. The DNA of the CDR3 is TGTGCCAGCAGCTTAAATAGACTTAACCCTAAAAGGGATGGCTACACCTTC.

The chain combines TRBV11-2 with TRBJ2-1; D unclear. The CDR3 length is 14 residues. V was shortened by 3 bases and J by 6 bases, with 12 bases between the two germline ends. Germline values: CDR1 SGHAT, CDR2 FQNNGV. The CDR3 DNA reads TGTGCCAGCAGCTTCGTAAGCGTGGTCAATGAGCAGTTCTTC. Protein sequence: CASSFVSVVNEQFF.

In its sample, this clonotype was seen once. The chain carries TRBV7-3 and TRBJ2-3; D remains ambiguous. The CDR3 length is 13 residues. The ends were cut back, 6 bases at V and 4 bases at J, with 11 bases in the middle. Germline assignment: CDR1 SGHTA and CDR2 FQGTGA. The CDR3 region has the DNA TGTGCCAGCAGGGATGCTGGCGCAGATACGCAGTATTTT. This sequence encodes CASRDAGADTQYF. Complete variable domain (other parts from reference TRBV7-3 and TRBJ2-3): GAGVSQTPSNKVTEKGKYVELRCDPISGHTALYWYRQSLGQGPEFLIYFQGTGAADDSGLPNDRFFAVRPEGSVSTLKIQRTERGDSAVYLCASRDAGADTQYFGPGTRLTVL.

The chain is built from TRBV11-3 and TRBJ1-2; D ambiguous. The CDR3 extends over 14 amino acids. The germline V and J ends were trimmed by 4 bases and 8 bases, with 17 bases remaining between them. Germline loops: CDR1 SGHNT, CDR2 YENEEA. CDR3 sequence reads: CASSSDPDGSGYTF. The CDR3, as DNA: TGTGCCAGCAGCTCCGATCCCGACGGAAGCGGCTACACCTTC.

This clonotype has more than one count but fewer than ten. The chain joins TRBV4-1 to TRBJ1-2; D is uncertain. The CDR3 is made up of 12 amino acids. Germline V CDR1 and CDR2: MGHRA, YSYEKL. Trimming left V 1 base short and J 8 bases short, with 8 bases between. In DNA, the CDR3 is TGCGCCAGCAGCCAAGGGAGGGAAGGCTACACCTTC. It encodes CASSQGREGYTF.

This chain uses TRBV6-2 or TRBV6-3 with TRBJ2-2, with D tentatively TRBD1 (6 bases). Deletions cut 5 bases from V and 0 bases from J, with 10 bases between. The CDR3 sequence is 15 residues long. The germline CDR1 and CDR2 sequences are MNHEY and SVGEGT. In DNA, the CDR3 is TGTGCCAGCAGTCTCGGGACAACGAACACCGGGGAGCTGTTTTTT. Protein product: CASSLGTTNTGELFF.

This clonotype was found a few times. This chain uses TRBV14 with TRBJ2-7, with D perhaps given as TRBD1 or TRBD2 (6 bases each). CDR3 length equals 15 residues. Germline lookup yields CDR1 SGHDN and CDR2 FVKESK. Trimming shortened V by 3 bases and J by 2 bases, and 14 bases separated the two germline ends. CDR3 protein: CASSHSVGGPYEQYF. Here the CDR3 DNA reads TGTGCCAGCAGCCACTCGGTAGGGGGGCCCTACGAGCAGTACTTC.

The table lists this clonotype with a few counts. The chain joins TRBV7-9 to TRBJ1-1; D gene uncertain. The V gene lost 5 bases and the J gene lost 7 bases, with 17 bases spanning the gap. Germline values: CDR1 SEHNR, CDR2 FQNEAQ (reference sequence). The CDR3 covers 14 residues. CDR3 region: CASSGRARGIEAFF. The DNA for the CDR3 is TGTGCCAGCAGCGGACGGGCCCGCGGGATTGAAGCTTTCTTT.

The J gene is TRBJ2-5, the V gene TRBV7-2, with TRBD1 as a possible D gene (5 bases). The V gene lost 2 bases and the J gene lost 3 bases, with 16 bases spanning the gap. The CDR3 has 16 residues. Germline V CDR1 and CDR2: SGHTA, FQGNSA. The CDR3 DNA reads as TGTGCCAGCAGCTTATCCCCGACCAGGGTCAAAGAGACCCAGTACTTC. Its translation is CASSLSPTRVKETQYF. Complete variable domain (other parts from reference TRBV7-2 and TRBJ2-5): GAGVSQSPSNKVTEKGKDVELRCDPISGHTALYWYRQSLGQGLEFLIYFQGNSAPDKSGLPSDRFSAERTGGSVSTLTIQRTQQEDSAVYLCASSLSPTRVKETQYFGPGTRLLVL.

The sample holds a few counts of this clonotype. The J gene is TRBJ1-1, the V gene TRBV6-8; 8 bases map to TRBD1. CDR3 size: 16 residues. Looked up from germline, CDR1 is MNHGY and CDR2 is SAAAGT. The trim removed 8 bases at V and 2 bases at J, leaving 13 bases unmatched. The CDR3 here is CASLKPVGQVNTEAFF. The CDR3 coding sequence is TGTGCCAGCTTAAAACCCGTGGGACAGGTTAACACTGAAGCTTTCTTT.

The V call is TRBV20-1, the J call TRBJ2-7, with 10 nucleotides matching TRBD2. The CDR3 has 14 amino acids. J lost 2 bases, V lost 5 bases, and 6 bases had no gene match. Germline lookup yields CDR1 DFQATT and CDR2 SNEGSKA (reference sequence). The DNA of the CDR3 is TGCAGTGCTCCAAAGCGGGGGGGAGCCTACGAGCAGTACTTC. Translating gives CSAPKRGGAYEQYF.

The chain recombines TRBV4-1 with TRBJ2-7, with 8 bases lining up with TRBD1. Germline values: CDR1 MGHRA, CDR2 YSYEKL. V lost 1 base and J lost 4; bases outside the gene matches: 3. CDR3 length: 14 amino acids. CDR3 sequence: CASSQGQGIYEQYF. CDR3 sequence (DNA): TGCGCCAGCAGCCAAGGACAGGGGATTTACGAGCAGTACTTC.